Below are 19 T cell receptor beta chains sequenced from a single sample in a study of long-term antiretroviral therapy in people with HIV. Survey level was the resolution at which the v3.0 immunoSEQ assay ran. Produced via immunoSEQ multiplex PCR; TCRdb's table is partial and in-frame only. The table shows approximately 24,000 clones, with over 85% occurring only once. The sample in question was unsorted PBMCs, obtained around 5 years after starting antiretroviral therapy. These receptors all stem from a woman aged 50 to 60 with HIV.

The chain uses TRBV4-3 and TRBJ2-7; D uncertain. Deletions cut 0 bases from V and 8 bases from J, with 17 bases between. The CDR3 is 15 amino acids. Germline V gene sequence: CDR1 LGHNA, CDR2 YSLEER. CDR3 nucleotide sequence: TGCGCCAGCAGCCAAGAGACGGTAACCCTGGGGAAGCAGTACTTC. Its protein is CASSQETVTLGKQYF.

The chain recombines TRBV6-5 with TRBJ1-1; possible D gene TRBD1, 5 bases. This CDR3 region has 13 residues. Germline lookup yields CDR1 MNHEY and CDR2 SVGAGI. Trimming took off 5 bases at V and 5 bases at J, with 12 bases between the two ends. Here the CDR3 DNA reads TGTGCCAGCAGTCGATTCCAGGGTACTGAAGCTTTCTTT. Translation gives CASSRFQGTEAFF.

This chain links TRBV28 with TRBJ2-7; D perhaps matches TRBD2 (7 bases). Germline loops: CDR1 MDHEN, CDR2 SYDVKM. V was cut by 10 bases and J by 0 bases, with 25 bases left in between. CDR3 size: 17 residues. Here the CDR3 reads CATLFMGGDTLSYEQYF. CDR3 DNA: TGTGCCACCCTCTTTATGGGAGGGGACACCCTCTCCTACGAGCAGTACTTC.

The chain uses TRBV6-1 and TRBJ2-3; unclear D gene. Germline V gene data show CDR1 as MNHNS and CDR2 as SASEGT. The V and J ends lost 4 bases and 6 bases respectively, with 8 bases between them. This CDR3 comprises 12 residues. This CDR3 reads CASSVEADTQYF. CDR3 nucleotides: TGTGCCAGCAGTGTCGAGGCGGATACGCAGTATTTT.

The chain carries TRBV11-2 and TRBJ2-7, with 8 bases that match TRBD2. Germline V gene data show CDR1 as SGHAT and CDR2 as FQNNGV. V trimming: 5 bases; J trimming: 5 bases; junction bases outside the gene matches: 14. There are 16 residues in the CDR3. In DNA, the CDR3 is TGTGCCAGCAGCCAAGGGTCGAGCGGGAGTATCGACGAGCAGTACTTC. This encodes CASSQGSSGSIDEQYF.

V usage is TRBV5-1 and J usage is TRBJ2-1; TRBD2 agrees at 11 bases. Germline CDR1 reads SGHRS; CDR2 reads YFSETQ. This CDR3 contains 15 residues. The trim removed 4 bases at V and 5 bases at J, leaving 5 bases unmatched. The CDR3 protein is CASSTVAGGDNEQFF. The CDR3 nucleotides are TGCGCCAGCAGCACGGTAGCGGGAGGGGACAATGAGCAGTTCTTC.

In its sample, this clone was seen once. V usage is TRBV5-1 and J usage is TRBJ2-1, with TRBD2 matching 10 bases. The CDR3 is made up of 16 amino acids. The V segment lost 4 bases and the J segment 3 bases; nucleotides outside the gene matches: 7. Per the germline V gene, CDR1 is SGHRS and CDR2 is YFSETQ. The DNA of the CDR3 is TGCGCCAGCAGCCGAGGGTCTAGCGGGAGCTACAATGAGCAGTTCTTC. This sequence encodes CASSRGSSGSYNEQFF.

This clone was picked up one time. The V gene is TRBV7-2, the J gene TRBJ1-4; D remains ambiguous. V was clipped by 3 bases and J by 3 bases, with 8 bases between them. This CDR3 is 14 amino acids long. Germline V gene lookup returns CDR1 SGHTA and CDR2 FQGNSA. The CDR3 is CASSFSGANEKLFF. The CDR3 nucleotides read TGTGCCAGCAGCTTCTCGGGAGCTAATGAAAAACTGTTTTTT. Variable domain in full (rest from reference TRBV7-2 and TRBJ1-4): GAGVSQSPSNKVTEKGKDVELRCDPISGHTALYWYRQSLGQGLEFLIYFQGNSAPDKSGLPSDRFSAERTGGSVSTLTIQRTQQEDSAVYLCASSFSGANEKLFFGSGTQLSVL.

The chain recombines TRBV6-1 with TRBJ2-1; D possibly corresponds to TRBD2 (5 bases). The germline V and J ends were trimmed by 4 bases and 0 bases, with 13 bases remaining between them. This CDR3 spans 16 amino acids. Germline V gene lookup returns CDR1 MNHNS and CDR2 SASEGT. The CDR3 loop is CASSGGLSLSYNEQFF. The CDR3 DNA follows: TGTGCCAGCAGTGGAGGACTTTCGCTCTCCTACAATGAGCAGTTCTTC.

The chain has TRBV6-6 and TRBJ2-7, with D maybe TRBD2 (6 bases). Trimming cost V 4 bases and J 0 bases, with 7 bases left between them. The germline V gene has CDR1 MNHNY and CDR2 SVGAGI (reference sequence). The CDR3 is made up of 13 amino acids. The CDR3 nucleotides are TGTGCCAGCAGTTCGGGGGACTCCTACGAGCAGTACTTC. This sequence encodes CASSSGDSYEQYF.

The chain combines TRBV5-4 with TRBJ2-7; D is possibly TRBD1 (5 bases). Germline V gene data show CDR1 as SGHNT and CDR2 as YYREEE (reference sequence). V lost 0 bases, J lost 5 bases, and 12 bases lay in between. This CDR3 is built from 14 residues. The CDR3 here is CASSLAQGSNEQYF. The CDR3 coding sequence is TGTGCCAGCAGCTTGGCCCAGGGAAGTAACGAGCAGTACTTC.

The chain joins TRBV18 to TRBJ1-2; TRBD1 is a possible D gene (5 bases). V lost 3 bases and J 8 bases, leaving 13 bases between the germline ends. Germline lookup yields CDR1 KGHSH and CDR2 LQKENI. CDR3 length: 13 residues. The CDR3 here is CASSPDTLYGYTF. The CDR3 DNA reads TGTGCCAGCTCACCGGACACTCTGTACGGCTACACCTTC.

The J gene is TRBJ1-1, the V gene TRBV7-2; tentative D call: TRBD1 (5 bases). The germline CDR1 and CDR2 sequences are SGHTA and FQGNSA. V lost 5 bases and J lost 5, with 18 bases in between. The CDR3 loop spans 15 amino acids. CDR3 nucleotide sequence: TGTGCCAGCAGCCTACCGGGGCGATTTACAACTGAAGCTTTCTTT. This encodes CASSLPGRFTTEAFF.

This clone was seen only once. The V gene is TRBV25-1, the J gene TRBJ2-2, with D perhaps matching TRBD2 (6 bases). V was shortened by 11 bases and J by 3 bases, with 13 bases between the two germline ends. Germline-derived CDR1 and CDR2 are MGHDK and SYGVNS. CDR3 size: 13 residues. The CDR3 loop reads CAAGSGYTGELFF. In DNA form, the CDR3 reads TGTGCCGCAGGTAGCGGCTACACCGGGGAGCTGTTTTTT.

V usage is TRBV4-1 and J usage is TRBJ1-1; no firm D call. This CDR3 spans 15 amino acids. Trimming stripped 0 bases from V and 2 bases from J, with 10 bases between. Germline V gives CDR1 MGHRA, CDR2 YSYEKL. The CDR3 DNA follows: TGCGCCAGCAGCCAAGAGGTCAGCGATAACACTGAAGCTTTCTTT. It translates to CASSQEVSDNTEAFF.

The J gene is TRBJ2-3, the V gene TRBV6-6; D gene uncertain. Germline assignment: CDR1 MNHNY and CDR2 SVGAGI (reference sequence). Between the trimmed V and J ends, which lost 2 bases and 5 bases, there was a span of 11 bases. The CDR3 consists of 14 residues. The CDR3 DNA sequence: TGTGCCAGCAGTTACCCCATGTCGGTAGATACGCAGTATTTT. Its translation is CASSYPMSVDTQYF.

The CDR3 spells CASTPAGAGTDTQYF. The CDR3 DNA reads as TGCGCCTCCACGCCAGCGGGAGCAGGTACAGATACGCAGTATTTT. This chain joins TRBV10-2 and TRBJ2-3; 8 bases match TRBD2. In germline, CDR1 is WSHSY, CDR2 SAAADI. This CDR3 region has 15 residues. V dropped 11 bases and J dropped 3; count of bases not matched to a gene: 13.

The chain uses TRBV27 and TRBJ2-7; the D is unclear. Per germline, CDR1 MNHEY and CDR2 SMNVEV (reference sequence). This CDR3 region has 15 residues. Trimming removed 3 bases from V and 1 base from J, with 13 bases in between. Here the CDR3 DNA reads TGTGCCAGCAGTTTTTCGGAAGGGAATTCCTACGAGCAGTACTTC. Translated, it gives CASSFSEGNSYEQYF.

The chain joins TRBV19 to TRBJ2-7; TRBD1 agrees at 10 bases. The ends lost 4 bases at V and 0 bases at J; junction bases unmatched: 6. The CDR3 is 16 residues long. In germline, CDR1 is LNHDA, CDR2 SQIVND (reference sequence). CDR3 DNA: TGTGCCAGTAGTACGGGACAGGGGAGTCTCTCCTACGAGCAGTACTTC. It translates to CASSTGQGSLSYEQYF.